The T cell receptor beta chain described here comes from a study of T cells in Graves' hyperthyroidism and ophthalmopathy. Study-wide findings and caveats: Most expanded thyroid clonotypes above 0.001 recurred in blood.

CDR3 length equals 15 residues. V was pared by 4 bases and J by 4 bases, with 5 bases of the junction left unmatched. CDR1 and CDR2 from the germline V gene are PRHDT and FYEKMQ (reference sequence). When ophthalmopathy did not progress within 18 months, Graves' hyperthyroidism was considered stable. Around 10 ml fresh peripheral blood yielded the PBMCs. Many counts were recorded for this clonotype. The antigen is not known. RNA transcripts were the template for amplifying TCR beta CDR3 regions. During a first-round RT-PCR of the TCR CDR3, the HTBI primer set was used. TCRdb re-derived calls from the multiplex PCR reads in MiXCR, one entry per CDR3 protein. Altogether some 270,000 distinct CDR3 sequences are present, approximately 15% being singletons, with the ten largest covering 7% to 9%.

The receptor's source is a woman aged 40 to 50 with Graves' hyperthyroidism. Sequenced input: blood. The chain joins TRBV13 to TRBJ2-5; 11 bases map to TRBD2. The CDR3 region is CASSYLTSGTETQYF. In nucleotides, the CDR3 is TGTGCCAGCAGCTACCTGACTAGCGGGACAGAGACCCAGTACTTC.